This TCR beta chain was profiled in a study of spatial heterogeneity in lung cancer. TCRdb analysed the 5' RACE reads with MiXCR anew, one entry per CDR3 protein. The sample holds 15,000 to 20,000 distinct CDR3 sequences, about a fifth seen once. This clonotype occurred many times. Time point: sample taken at primary tumor resection. No cell sorting; template was whole RNA from tumor, lung tissue or PBMC. V lost 2 bases, J lost 4 bases, and 9 bases lay in between. This CDR3 has 14 amino acids. Germline-derived CDR1 and CDR2 are LGHNA and YSLEER. The chain joins TRBV4-3 to TRBJ1-5; D uncertain. This sequence was found in a female donor with early-stage non-small cell lung cancer. Sequencing was performed on PBMCs, taken at surgery. The CDR3: CASSQRAGNQPQHF. The CDR3 nucleotides are TGCGCCAGCAGCCAACGGGCTGGGAATCAGCCCCAGCATTTT.